Sequencing of this T cell receptor (beta chain) was carried out in a study of shared clonotypes between healthy human individuals. Looking at the study overall: Those who served as donors were a couple of women and a few men between the ages of 18 and 49.

Some clones are missing from TCRdb's copy, which holds only in-frame ones; the method was immunoSEQ multiplex PCR. The table has roughly 590,000 clones, around 95% seen once. For this clone: Its antigen is not identified.

Broader study findings: An effect of sequencing depth on clonotype sharing among donors was expected.

Only CD45RO-negative cells positively selected for CCR7 counted as naive CD8 cells, so terminally differentiated effector memory CD45RA+ cells were excluded. The sample was naive CD8+ T cells sorted from blood. This receptor was obtained from a woman in her twenties or thirties in good health.

The CDR3 spells CASSVARRNTEAFF. The CDR3 DNA sequence: TGTGCCAGCAGCGTAGCCAGGCGGAACACTGAAGCTTTCTTT. This chain joins TRBV9 and TRBJ1-1; no reliable D call. Trimming took 0 bases from V and 1 from J, leaving 7 bases between them. The length of the CDR3 is 14 residues. CDR1 SGDLS and CDR2 YYNGEE come from the germline V gene.